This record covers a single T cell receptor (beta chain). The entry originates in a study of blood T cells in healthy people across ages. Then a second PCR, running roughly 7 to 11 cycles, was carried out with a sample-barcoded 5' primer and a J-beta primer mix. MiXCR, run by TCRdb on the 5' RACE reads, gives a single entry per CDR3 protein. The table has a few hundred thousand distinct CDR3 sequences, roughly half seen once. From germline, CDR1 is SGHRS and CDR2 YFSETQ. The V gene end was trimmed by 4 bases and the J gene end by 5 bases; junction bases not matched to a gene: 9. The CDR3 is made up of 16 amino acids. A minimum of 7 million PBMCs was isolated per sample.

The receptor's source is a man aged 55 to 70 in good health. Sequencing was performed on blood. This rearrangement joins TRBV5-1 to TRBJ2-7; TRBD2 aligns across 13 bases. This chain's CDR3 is CASSARTSGGSHEQYF. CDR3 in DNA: TGCGCCAGCAGCGCCCGGACTAGCGGGGGATCTCACGAGCAGTACTTC.